A single T cell receptor beta chain is shown here with its context. Its specific antigen is unknown. No per-base quality is available; no much larger clone lies one base away. The CDR3 sequence holds 12 residues, the cysteine and phenylalanine included. Of the read, only the CDR3 DNA is kept; its 36 bases are in frame from base 1. Between the V and J ends, shortened by 5 bases and 2 bases respectively, the junction contains 5 bases. Per the germline V gene, SGHDT is the CDR1 and YYEEEE is the CDR2. This entry comes from a study of CD8+CD57+ T cells in acquired aplastic anemia (dated by TCRdb to the late 2010s). Describing the broader study: A mean of 3.2 ug of DNA, ranging from about 0.19 to 27.4 ug, was extracted from sorted CD4+ and CD8+ cells. CD8+CD57+ expansion was defined as frequency above the mean frequency observed in healthy subjects.

Beyond this particular receptor, the publication reports: No significant difference in CD8+ Simpson's diversity was found between patients and healthy controls (P=0.060). Although under 35 CD8+ CDR3 sequences were shared by patients and controls, these sequences appeared highly expressed in patients and within the immunodominant clones of patients.

TCR beta VDJ combination and CDR3 sequence profiling used genomic DNA as the template. An Illumina HiSeq 2000 was the platform used for TCR repertoire sequencing. The authors' analysis ran thus. Repertoires were assessed using TRBV/TRBJ rearrangement plots, CDR3 size and DJ length profiles, and Simpson's diversity index. The immunodominant clone was defined as the most abundant DNA sequence in deep sequencing data. CDR3 amino acid sequences were checked for sharing across subjects and were also compared against the VDJdb database and published repertoires. TCRdb redid the processing of the public reads, applying fastp at Q25 and MiXCR, and retained in-frame beta chains. Each entry merges the rows of one CDR3 protein and shows their most common DNA and genes. These V and J calls are TCRdb output, not the study's own analysis. The sample table shows 450,000 to 600,000 distinct CDR3 sequences, and about a third are seen once. The ten top clones hold 0.8% to 0.85% of the sample.

Flow cytometry had shown CD8+CD57+ cell expansion in the patients selected for sequencing. Every patient had a diagnosis of severe acquired aplastic anemia based on International Study of Aplastic Anemia and Agranulocytosis and Camitta criteria. No therapy had been received by the patients at the time of blood sampling. TCR repertoires of sorted CD4+ and CD8+ blood T cells from severe aplastic anemia patients and healthy subjects were deep-sequenced in the study. In the USA, patient enrollment took place under clinicaltrials.gov protocols 00001620, 01623167, 00001397, 00071045, 00081523 and 00961064. Ficoll-Paque density gradient centrifugation was used to isolate peripheral blood mononuclear cells. Before DNA was extracted, CD4+ and CD8+ T cells were sorted using either FACS or magnetic beads.

This receptor was taken from a human donor with aplastic anemia. The sample consisted of sorted CD4+, CD8+, or CD8+CD57+ T cells (not recorded which) from PBMCs. Recombination connected TRBV5-6 to TRBJ1-5; the D segment cannot be called with confidence. The encoded CDR3 is CASSRCNQPQHF. The DNA is TGTGCCAGCAGTCGCTGCAATCAGCCCCAGCATTTT. The entire variable domain, with the stretches around the CDR3 drawn from the reference TRBV5-6 and TRBJ1-5 proteins, is DAGVTQSPTHLIKTRGQQVTLRCSPKSGHDTVSWYQQALGQGPQFIFQYYEEEERQRGNFPDRFSGHQFPNYSSELNVNALLLGDSALYLCASSRCNQPQHFGDGTRLSIL.